This TCR beta chain was observed in a study of cytomegalovirus exposure and HLA in healthy donors (dated by TCRdb to about 2017). Regarding the study in general: In an earlier analysis of around 540 of the donors, 276 Gb of sequence data and 90 million to 120 million unique TCR beta sequences from about 179 million T cells were reported. Roughly 300 gigabases of sequencing data and 70 million to 100 million unique TCR sequences made up an early release that covered around 640 HLA-typed donors. Of the approximately 400 genotyped donors, roughly 85% fell in the genetic ancestry cluster associated with self-reported Caucasian donors. The study was designed to test whether signatures of past pathogen exposure could be identified by cataloging public T cell receptors. The study used immunosequencing to profile the T cell repertoires of about 670 subjects and linked those repertoires to cytomegalovirus serostatus. Along with the roughly 670-subject first cohort, a separate validation cohort of roughly 110 different subjects was used. To predict cytomegalovirus infection status, the study brought together high-throughput TCR immunosequencing, statistical association of individual TCRs with disease status, and machine learning. A later analysis re-analyzed previously published TCR beta repertoires from 666 donors and added high-resolution HLA genotyping to study TCR occurrence patterns. Rather than using new phenotypic data, the later analysis identified candidate immune exposures from TCR beta sequences and from how often those sequences occurred across donors. In an earlier analysis of several hundred of the donors, high-throughput TCR beta sequencing was used to judge whether each TCR beta V gene segment behaved as functional or pseudogenic. Alongside the repertoire data, information on donor age, sex, ethnicity and CMV serostatus was compiled. In a later genetic analysis, genome-wide SNP genotypes for about 60% of the 666 donors were used, and that subset was treated as a discovery cohort. Every discovery cohort repertoire had been produced on one sequencing platform. Both class I and class II loci were covered by HLA typing, at four-digit resolution. Typing coverage varied by locus: 629-630 donors for A, B, C, DRB1 and DQB1; 522 for DQA1; more than 600 for DPA1; more than 450 for DPB1. A few DR-DQ haplotypes were treated as single units for association and clustering because of strong linkage in the cohort. Among around 400 genotyped donors of the cohort, an average of roughly 240,000 unique TCR beta nucleotide sequences were sequenced per donor, roughly a sixth of them non-productive. General conclusions and limits of the study: A further reported finding was that TCR beta sequences accurately predicted the HLA-A and HLA-B alleles for most subjects in the first cohort. A later analysis associated 17,000 or so TCR beta sequences with specific HLA alleles at a false discovery rate of 0.05. Because HLA typing was missing for some donors at each locus, association tests included only the typed subset. The study gave a list of under 200 TCR beta chains associated with cytomegalovirus. A few of the identified cytomegalovirus-associated TCR beta chains were confirmed in vitro to be specific for cytomegalovirus antigens. A cluster of highly shared sequence variants was judged likely to represent a technical artifact of the sequencing pipeline. V-gene and J-gene trimming of TCR beta chains was associated with a missense DCLRE1C variant in a later genetic analysis, and the association was replicated in an independent cohort. A later analysis found that HLA-associated TCR beta chains were more clonally expanded and had lower generation probabilities than equally common non-associated chains. Linkage disequilibrium might explain the correlated functional status among segregating V segments, but an unknown experimental factor could not be excluded. Compared with the 666-donor mean, donors in an Asian-associated ancestry cluster had fewer N-insertions in productive TCRs, according to a later genetic analysis. Cytomegalovirus status was reported to be diagnosed by the classifier with high specificity and sensitivity in both the original and validation cohorts. Most CMV-associated TCR beta chains appeared to be HLA-restricted in a later analysis, and the HLA associations seemed to be driven largely by CMV exposure. In a later analysis, the rate of TCR association differed among HLA loci, with DRB1 alleles having the most associated TCRs and HLA-C alleles having the fewest. According to a later analysis, parvovirus B19, influenza, CMV and Epstein-Barr virus appeared linked to several top co-occurrence clusters. Only TCR beta chains were sequenced in this cohort, and the absence of alpha or paired-chain data limited detectable features. Immune exposure information for the cohort was limited to CMV serostatus. The authors suggested that the approach could potentially be extended to other disease states and immunological phenotypes. An earlier analysis of approximately 540 of the donors showed that most TCR beta V segments appeared in productive rearrangements either about 87% or about 30% of the time, which broadly matched IMGT annotations. The earlier analysis of nearly 600 of the donors excluded approximately 15 rarely observed V segments, including chromosome 9 orphons, because counts were too low. Across donors, most TCR sequences were observed very rarely, whereas some public TCRs were present in many individuals. When HLA alleles, especially DR and DQ, strongly co-occurred, attributing TCR associations to individual alleles was difficult. Sequencing depth was assumed to be roughly uniform across donors in the presence/absence analyses, though that assumption may not hold.

Libraries were made using the immunoSEQ multiplex PCR assay. For the multiplex PCR, a mixture combining 60 forward primers for TCR Vbeta segments and 13 reverse primers for TCR Jbeta segments was used. A multiplex PCR assay on genomic DNA amplified the CDR3 region of rearranged TCR beta genes. On the Illumina HiSeq System, the amplified TCR beta libraries were sequenced as 87-base-pair reads. The original methods were these. Across the 700 or so repertoires, a later analysis counted 80 million or so unique TCR beta chains, 9 million to 14 million of which were shared by at least two donors. A nearest-neighbor algorithm error-corrected the raw reads and collapsed the reads into unique sequences, merging closely related sequences to remove PCR and sequencing errors. To assign V, D and J gene segments, CDR3 sequences were aligned to IMGT reference sequences. For a sequence to be retained, at least a six-nucleotide match to both a V gene segment and a J gene segment was required. A rearrangement was called productive if the CDR3 had no stop codons and remained in frame with V and J, and every other rearrangement was called non-productive. Following IMGT convention, CDR3 was defined as the stretch from the second conserved V-encoded cysteine to the conserved J-encoded phenylalanine. The earlier analysis of about 560 of the donors excluded any sequence lacking an unambiguous match to a single V gene segment. An earlier analysis of several hundred of the donors classified V segments as functional when productive rearrangements were above 56.7% and as segregating when the standard deviation between donors was above 5%. A statistical classification framework was developed to diagnose cytomegalovirus status using the catalog of TCR beta chain sequences. In a later analysis, V and J genes were assigned by comparing TCR nucleotide sequences against IMGT/GENE-DB human TR gene sequences. In a later analysis, CDR3 sequences and most-parsimonious VDJ recombination scenarios were assigned using the TCRdist pipeline. In a later analysis, each TCR beta chain was defined by its CDR3 amino acid sequence together with its V-gene family, and reads without a unique V-gene family were excluded. As a way to deal with suspected cross-contamination and a sequencing artifact, a later analysis dropped roughly 600 nucleotide sequences that were highly shared and had low generation probability. In a later analysis, a clonal expansion index was calculated for each public chain from normalized within-repertoire ranks of inferred template counts. In a later analysis, generation probabilities were computed with a VDJ recombination model fitted to out-of-frame rearrangements, and the resulting probabilities were checked against IGoR. In a later analysis, TCR-TCR, TCR-HLA and TCR-CMV co-occurrence was scored with hypergeometric tests, and a repertoire-size bias correction was applied to TCR pairs. In a later analysis, false discovery rates were estimated by permuting HLA or CMV assignments 20 times. In a later analysis, co-occurring TCRs were grouped using DBSCAN, and TCRdist sequence similarity was added for clustering within HLA-allele-positive subsets. For co-occurrence clustering, repertoires with fewer than 30,000 or more than 120,000 public chains were excluded, along with five repertoires with anomalous nucleotide sharing. The source is immuneACCESS, and TCRdb retained only in-frame sequences with V and J called. Part of the clones is not carried over; for the studies checked, unresolved V genes explain less than half of this, and the remainder is unexplained. V and J calls and clone size come straight from that table; D and trimming were deduced from the DNA. Recorded for this sample are 120,000 to 150,000 clones; around 77% of them occurred a single time. The ten largest clonotypes hold 2% to 2.5% of the sample.

The cohort was made up of 500 to 850 healthy bone marrow donors. Cohort members were all nominally healthy when sampled, although unrecorded immune exposures were likely present. The donor tested CMV seronegative, placing the donor among the 300 to 400 seronegative members of the cohort. A peripheral blood sample was provided by each donor, and peripheral blood mononuclear cells were used for TCR beta sequencing. The Qiagen DNeasy Blood Extraction Kit was used to extract genomic DNA from the blood cell samples. Notes on this clone: Its antigen specificity is not known. There are no base qualities to consult, and no much larger clone falls within one base.

Sequenced input: PBMCs. The source of this sequence is a man aged 30-40 years in good health and CMV-seronegative.

The DNA sequence is TGCGCCAGCAGTGACCTACTAGCCGCCGGGGAGCTGTTTTTT. This encodes CASSDLLAAGELFF. Here the chain combines TRBV10-1 and TRBJ2-2; 6 matching bases give a weak D call of TRBD2. Cut back by 3 bases and 6 bases, the V and J ends lie 11 bases apart. CDR1 WNHNN and CDR2 SYGVQD are derived from the germline V gene (reference sequence). Spanning cysteine to phenylalanine, the CDR3 consists of 14 amino acids. Left in the record is the CDR3 DNA by itself, 42 bases read in frame from the first base.